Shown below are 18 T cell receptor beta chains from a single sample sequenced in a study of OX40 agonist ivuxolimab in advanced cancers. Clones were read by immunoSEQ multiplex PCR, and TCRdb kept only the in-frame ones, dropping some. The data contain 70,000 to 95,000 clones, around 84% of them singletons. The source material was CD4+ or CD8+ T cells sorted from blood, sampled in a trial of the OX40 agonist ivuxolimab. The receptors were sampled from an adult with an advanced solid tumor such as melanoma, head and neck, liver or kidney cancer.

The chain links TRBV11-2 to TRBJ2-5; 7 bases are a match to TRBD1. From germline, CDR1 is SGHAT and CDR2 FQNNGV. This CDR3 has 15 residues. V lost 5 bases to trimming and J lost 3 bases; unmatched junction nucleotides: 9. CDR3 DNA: TGTGCCAGCAGCCCCTACTGGACAGGTGAAGAGACCCAGTACTTC. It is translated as CASSPYWTGEETQYF.

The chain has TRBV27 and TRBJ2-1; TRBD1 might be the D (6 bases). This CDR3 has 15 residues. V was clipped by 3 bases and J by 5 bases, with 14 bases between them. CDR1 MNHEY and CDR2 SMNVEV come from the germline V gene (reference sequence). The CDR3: CASSFRGIKDNEQFF. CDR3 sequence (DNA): TGTGCCAGCAGTTTTAGGGGGATAAAAGACAATGAGCAGTTCTTC.

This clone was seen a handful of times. The CDR3 DNA reads TGTGCCAGCAGCTTACGGGGGGTGGCTAATGAAAAACTGTTTTTT. It yields the protein CASSLRGVANEKLFF. The chain joins TRBV7-2 to TRBJ1-4; possibly TRBD1 for D (5 bases). The CDR3 runs to 15 residues. Trimming cost V 2 bases and J 3 bases, with 10 bases left between them. The germline V gene has CDR1 SGHTA and CDR2 FQGNSA.

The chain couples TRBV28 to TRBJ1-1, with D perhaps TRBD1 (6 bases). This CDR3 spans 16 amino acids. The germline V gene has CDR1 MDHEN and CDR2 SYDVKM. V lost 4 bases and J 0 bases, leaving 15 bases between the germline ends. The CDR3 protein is CASSSRITGLNTEAFF. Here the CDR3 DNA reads TGTGCCAGCAGTTCCCGAATCACAGGGCTGAACACTGAAGCTTTCTTT.

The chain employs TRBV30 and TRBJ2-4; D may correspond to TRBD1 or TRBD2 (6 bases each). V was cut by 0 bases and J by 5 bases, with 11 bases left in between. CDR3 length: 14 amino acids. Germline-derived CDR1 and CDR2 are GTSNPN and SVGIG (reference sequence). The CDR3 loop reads CAWSVGGSQNIQYF. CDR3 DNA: TGTGCCTGGAGTGTAGGGGGGAGCCAAAACATTCAGTACTTC.

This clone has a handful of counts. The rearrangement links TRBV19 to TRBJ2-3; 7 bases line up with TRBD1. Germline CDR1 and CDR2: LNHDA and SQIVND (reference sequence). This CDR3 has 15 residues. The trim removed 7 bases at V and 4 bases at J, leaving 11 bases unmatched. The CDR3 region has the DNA TGTGCCAGTACCCTGAATTACAGGGGATCAGATACGCAGTATTTT. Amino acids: CASTLNYRGSDTQYF.

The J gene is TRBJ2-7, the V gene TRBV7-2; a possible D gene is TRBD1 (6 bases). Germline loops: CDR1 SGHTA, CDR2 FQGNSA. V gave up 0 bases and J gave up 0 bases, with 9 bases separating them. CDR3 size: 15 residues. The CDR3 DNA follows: TGTGCCAGCAGCTTAGCGAGGGACACCTCCTACGAGCAGTACGTC. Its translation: CASSLARDTSYEQYV.

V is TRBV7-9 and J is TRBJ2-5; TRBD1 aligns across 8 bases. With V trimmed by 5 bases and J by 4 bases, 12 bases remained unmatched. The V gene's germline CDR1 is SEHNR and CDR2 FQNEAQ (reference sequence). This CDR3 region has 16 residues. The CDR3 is CASSEGTGTGGETQYF. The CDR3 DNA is TGTGCCAGCAGCGAAGGGACAGGAACGGGTGGAGAGACCCAGTACTTC.

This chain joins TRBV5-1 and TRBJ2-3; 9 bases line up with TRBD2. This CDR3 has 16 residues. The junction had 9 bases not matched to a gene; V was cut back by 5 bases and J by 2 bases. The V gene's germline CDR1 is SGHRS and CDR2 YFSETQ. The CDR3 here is CASSLNSGRLTDTQYF. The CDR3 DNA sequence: TGCGCCAGCAGTTTAAACAGCGGGAGGCTCACAGATACGCAGTATTTT.

CDR3 residues: CASQGAYTGELFF. DNA of the CDR3: TGTGCCAGTCAGGGGGCATACACCGGGGAGCTGTTTTTT. This chain joins TRBV28 and TRBJ2-2, with TRBD1 identical over 8 bases. Germline V gene data show CDR1 as MDHEN and CDR2 as SYDVKM. The CDR3 contains 13 residues. Germline trimming cut 9 bases from V and 3 bases from J; bases unmatched to any gene: 3.

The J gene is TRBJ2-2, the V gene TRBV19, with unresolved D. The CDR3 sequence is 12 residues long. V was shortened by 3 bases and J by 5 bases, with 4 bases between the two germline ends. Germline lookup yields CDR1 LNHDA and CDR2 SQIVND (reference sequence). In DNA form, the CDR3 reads TGTGCCAGTAGTATGGGAACCGGGGAGCTGTTTTTT. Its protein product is CASSMGTGELFF.

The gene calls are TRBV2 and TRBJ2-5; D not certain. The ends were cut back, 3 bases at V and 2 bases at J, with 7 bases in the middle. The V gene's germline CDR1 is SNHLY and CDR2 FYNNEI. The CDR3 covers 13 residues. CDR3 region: CASSEENQETQYF. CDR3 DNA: TGTGCCAGCAGTGAGGAAAATCAAGAGACCCAGTACTTC.

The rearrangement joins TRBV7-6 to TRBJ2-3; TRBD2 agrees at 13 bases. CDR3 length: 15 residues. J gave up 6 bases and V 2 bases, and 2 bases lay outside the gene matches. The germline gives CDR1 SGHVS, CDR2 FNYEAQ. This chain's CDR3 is CASSLRTSGGDTQYF. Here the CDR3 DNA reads TGTGCCAGCAGCTTACGGACTAGCGGGGGTGATACGCAGTATTTT.

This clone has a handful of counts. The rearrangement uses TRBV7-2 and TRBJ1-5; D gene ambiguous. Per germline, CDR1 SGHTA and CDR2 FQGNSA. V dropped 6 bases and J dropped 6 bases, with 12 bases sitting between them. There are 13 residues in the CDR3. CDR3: CASSYAPSQPQHF. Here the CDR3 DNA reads TGTGCCAGCAGTTATGCGCCTAGTCAGCCCCAGCATTTT.

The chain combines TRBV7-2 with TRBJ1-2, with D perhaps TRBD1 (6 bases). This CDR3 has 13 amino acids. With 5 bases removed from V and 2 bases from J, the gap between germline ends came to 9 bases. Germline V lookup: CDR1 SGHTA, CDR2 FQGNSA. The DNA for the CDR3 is TGTGCCAGCAGCCCGGACAGAAACTATGGCTACACCTTC. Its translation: CASSPDRNYGYTF.

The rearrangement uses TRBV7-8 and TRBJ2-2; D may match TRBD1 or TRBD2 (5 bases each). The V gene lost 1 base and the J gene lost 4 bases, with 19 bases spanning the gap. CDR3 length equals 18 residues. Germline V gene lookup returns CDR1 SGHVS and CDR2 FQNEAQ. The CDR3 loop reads CASSLVPLSGTLTGELFF. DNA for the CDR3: TGTGCCAGCAGCTTAGTTCCCCTCTCGGGGACGCTCACCGGGGAGCTGTTTTTT.

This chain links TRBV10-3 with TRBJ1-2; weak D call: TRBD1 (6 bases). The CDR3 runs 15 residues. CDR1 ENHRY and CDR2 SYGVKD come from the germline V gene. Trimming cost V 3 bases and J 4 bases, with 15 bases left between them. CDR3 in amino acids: CAISDHRVAVYGYTF. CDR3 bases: TGTGCCATCAGTGACCACAGGGTAGCTGTCTATGGCTACACCTTC.

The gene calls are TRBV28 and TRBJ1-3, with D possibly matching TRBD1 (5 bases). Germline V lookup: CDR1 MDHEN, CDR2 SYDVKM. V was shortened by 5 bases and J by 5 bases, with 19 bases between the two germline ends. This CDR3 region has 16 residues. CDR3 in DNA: TGTGCCAGCAGTCCGCCTTCCGGGGCGTTCCGAAACACCATATATTTT. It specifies CASSPPSGAFRNTIYF.